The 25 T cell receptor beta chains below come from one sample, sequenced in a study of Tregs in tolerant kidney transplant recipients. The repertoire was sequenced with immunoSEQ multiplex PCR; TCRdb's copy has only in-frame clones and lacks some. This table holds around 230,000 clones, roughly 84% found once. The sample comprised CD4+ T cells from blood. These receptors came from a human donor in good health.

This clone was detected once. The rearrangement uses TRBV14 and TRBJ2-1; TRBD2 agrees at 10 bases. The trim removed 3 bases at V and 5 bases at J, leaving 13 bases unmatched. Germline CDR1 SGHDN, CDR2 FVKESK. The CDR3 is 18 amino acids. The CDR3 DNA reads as TGTGCCAGCAGCCACGGGCTAGCGGGAGAAAGGAGTAACAATGAGCAGTTCTTC. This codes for CASSHGLAGERSNNEQFF.

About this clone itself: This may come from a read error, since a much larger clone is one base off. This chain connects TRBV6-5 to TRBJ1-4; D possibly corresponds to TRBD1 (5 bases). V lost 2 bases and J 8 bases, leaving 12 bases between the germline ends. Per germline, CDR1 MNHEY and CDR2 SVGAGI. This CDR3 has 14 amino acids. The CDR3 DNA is TGTGCCAGCAGTTACGGGGGGTCGGCGGAAAAACTGTTTTTT. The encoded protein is CASSYGGSAEKLFF.

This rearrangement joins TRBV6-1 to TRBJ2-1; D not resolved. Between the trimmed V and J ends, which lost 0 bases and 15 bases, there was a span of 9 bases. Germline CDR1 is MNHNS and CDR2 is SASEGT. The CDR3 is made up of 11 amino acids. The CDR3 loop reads CASSEAETPFF. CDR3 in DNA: TGTGCCAGCAGTGAAGCAGAGACACCGTTCTTC.

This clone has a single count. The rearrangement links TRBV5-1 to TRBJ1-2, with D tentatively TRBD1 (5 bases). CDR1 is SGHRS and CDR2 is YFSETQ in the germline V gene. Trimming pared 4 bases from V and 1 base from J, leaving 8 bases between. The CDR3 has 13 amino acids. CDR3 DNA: TGCGCCAGCAGCAGTCAGGGTAACTATGGCTACACCTTC. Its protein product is CASSSQGNYGYTF.

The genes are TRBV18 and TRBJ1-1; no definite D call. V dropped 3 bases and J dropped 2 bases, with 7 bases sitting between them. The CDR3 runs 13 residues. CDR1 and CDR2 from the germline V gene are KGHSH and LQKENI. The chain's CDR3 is CASSPAINTEAFF. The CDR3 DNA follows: TGTGCCAGCTCACCGGCTATCAACACTGAAGCTTTCTTT.

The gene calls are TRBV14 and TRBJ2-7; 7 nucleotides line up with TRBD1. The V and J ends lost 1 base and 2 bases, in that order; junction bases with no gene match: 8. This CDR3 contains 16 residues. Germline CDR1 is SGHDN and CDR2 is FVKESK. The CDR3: CASSQAFTGTAYEQYF. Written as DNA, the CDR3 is TGTGCCAGCAGCCAAGCCTTCACCGGGACAGCCTACGAGCAGTACTTC.

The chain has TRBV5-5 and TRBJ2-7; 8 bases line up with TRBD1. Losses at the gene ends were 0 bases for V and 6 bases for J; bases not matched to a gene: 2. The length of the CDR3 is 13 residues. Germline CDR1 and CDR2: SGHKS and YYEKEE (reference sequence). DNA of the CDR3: TGTGCCAGCAGCTTGGAGACAGGGGCCGAGCAGTACTTC. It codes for CASSLETGAEQYF.

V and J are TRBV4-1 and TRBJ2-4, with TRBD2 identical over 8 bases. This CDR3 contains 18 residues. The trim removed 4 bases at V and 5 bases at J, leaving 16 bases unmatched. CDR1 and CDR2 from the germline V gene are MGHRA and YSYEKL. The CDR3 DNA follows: TGCGCCAGCAGCCCCGGACTAGCTCGGAGTCGGTACCAAAACATTCAGTACTTC. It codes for CASSPGLARSRYQNIQYF.

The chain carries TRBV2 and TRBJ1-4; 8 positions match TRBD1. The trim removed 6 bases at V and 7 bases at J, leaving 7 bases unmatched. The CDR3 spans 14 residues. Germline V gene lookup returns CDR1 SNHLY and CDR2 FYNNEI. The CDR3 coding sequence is TGTGCCAGCAGAGACAGGGGAGTGACTGAAAAACTGTTTTTT. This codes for CASRDRGVTEKLFF.

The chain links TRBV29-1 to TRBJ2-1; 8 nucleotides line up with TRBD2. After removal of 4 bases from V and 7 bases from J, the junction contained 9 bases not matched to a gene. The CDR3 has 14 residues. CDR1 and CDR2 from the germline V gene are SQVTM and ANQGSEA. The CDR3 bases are TGCAGCGTTGCCCCCGGGGGGGCCTGGAATGAGCAGTTCTTC. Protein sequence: CSVAPGGAWNEQFF.

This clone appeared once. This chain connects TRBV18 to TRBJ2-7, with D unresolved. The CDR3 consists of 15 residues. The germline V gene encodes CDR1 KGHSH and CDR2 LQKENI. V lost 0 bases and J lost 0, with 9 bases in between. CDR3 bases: TGTGCCAGCTCACCACCAGGTAGGGTCTCCTACGAGCAGTACTTC. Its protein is CASSPPGRVSYEQYF.

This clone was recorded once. This CDR3 reads CASSSGLADFKETQYF. The CDR3 nucleotides read TGTGCCAGCAGCAGCGGACTAGCGGATTTCAAAGAGACCCAGTACTTC. The chain uses TRBV7-6 and TRBJ2-5; 10 bases line up with TRBD2. The length of the CDR3 is 16 residues. CDR1 SGHVS and CDR2 FNYEAQ come from the germline V gene. V trimming: 5 bases; J trimming: 3 bases; junction bases outside the gene matches: 9.

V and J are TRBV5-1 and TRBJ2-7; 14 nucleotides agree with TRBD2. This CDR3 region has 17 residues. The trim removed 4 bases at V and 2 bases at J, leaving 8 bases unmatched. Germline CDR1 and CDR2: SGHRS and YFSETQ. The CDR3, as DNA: TGCGCCAGCAGCCTAGGACTAGCGGGGGGCTCTCCCTACGAGCAGTACTTC. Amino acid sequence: CASSLGLAGGSPYEQYF.

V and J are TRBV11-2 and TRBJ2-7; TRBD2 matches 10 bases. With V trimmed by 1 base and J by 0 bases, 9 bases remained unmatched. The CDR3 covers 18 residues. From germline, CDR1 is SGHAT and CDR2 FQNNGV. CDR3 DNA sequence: TGTGCCAGCAGCTTAGTTCCCAGCGGGAGGGCCCCCTCCTACGAGCAGTACTTC. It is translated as CASSLVPSGRAPSYEQYF. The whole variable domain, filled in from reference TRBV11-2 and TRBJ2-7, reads EAGVAQSPRYKIIEKRQSVAFWCNPISGHATLYWYQQILGQGPKLLIQFQNNGVVDDSQLPKDRFSAERLKGVDSTLKIQPAKLEDSAVYLCASSLVPSGRAPSYEQYFGPGTRLTVT.

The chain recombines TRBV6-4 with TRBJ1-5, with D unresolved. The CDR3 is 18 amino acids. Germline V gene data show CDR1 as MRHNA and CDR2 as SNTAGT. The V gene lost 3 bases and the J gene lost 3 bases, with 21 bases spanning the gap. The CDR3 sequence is CASSEVPGIFFFNQPQHF. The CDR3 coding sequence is TGTGCCAGCAGTGAGGTTCCGGGGATCTTCTTTTTCAATCAGCCCCAGCATTTT.

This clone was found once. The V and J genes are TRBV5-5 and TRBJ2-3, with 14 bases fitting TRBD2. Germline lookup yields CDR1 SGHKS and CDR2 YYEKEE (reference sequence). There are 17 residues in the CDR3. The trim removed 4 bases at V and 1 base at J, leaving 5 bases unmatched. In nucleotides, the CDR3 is TGTGCCAGCAGCACAGGGACTAGCGGGAGCGGCACAGATACGCAGTATTTT. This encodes CASSTGTSGSGTDTQYF.

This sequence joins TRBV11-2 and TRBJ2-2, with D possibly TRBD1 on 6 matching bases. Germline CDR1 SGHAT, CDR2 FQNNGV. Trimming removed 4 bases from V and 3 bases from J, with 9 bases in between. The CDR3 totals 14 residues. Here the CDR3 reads CASSSTGYTGELFF. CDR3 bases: TGTGCCAGCAGCTCAACAGGGTACACCGGGGAGCTGTTTTTT.

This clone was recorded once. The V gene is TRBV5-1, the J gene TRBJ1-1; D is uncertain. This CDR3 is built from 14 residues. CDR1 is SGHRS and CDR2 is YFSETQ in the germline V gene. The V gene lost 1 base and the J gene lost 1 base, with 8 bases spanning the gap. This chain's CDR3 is CASSLSPTNTEAFF. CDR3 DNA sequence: TGCGCCAGCAGCTTGTCCCCGACGAACACTGAAGCTTTCTTT.

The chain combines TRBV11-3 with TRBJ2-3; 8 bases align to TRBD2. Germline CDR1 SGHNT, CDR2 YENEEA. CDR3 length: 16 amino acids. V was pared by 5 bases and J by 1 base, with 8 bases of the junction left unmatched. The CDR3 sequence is CASSRGAGGGTDTQYF. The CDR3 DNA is TGTGCCAGCAGCCGCGGGGCGGGGGGTGGCACAGATACGCAGTATTTT.

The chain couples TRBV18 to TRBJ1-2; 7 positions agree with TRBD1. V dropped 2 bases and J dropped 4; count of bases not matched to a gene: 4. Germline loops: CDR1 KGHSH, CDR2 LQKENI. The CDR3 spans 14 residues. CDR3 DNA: TGTGCCAGCTCACCAACATCAGGGGGCTATGGCTACACCTTC. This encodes CASSPTSGGYGYTF.

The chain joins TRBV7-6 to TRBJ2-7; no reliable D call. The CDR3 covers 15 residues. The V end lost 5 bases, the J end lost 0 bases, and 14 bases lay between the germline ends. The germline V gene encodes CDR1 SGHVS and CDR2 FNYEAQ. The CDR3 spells CASSPGPWTSYEQYF. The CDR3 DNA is TGTGCCAGCAGCCCCGGTCCGTGGACCTCCTACGAGCAGTACTTC.

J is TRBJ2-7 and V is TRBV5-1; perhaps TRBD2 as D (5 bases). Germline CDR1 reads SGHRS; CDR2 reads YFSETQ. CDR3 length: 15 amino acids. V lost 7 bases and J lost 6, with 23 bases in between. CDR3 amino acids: CASGEGQRLSGEQYF. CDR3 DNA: TGCGCCAGCGGGGAAGGTCAGAGGCTGAGCGGCGAGCAGTACTTC.

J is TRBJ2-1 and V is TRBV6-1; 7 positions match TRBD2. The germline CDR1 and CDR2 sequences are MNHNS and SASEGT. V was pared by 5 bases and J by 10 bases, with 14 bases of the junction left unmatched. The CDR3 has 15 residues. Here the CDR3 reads CASSPRGRVVGEQFF. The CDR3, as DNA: TGTGCCAGCAGTCCTCGGGGGAGGGTGGTGGGCGAGCAGTTCTTC.

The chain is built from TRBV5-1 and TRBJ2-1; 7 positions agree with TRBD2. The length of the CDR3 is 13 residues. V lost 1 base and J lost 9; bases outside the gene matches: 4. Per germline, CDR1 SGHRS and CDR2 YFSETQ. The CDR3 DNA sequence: TGCGCCAGCAGCTTGCGGCTAGCGGTTGAGCAGTTCTTC. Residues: CASSLRLAVEQFF.

In nucleotides, the CDR3 is TGTGCCAGCAGCGTGTCCCCCGGGTCAAATGAAAAACTGTTTTTT. Its protein product is CASSVSPGSNEKLFF. J is TRBJ1-4 and V is TRBV9; D unresolved. Trimming removed 2 bases from V and 5 bases from J, with 13 bases in between. Germline V CDR1 and CDR2: SGDLS, YYNGEE. The CDR3 contains 15 residues.